This TCR beta chain appears in the sequencing data of a study of T cell responses to AZD1222 COVID-19 vaccine. Study-wide findings and caveats: Across spike, vaccine-associated CD4 TCRs were found, dominant at 160-218 and 743-854. The donors showed a predominance of white British ancestry and of females, with possible underestimation of clonal diversity.

About this clone: Antigen: not known.

The CDR3 spans 14 residues. Germline assignment: CDR1 LGHNA and CDR2 YNFKEQ. V gave up 3 bases and J gave up 6 bases, with 13 bases separating them. Sequenced by immunoSEQ multiplex PCR; TCRdb stores in-frame clones only, minus some. The sample holds 110,000 or so clones; around nine tenths are singletons and the top ten take about 12%. This sample comprised peripheral blood, obtained on day 0 of AZD1222 vaccination. This sequence originates from an adult in good health. The chain has TRBV4-2 and TRBJ2-3; TRBD1 is a possible D gene (6 bases). This CDR3 reads CASSQDRMWDTQYF. CDR3 bases: TGTGCCAGCAGCCAGGACAGAATGTGGGATACGCAGTATTTT.